This T cell receptor (beta chain) is from a study of technical replicates of blood from a few donors. V was trimmed by 0 bases and J by 2 bases, leaving 9 bases between them. Germline V gives CDR1 SGDLS, CDR2 YYNGEE. CDR3 length: 14 residues. The method was immunoSEQ multiplex PCR; TCRdb's version includes in-frame clones alone and lacks a portion of them. Altogether tens of thousands of clones are present, over 95% being singletons, with the ten largest covering roughly 0.2%. Sequenced material: T cells isolated from PBMCs. This receptor was obtained from a human donor in good health. The chain joins TRBV9 to TRBJ2-7; a weak D match, TRBD1 (5 bases). This CDR3 reads CASSVEGPTYEQYF. The CDR3 DNA reads as TGTGCCAGCAGCGTAGAGGGGCCCACCTACGAGCAGTACTTC.